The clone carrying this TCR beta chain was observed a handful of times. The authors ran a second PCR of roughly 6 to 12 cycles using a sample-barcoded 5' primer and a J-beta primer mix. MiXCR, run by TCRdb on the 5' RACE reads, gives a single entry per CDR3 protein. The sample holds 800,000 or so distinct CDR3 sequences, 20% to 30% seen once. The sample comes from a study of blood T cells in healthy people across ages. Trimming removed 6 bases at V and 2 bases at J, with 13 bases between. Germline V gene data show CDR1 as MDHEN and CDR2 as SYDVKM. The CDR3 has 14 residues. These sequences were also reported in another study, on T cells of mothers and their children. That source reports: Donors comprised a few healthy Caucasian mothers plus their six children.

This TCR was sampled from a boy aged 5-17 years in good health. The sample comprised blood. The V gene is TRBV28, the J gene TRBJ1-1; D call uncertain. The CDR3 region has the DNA TGTGCCAGCAGCCTGTTGTACGGAAACACTGAAGCTTTCTTT. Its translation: CASSLLYGNTEAFF. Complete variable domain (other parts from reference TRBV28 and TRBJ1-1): DVKVTQSSRYLVKRTGEKVFLECVQDMDHENMFWYRQDPGLGLRLIYFSYDVKMKEKGDIPEGYSVSREKKERFSLILESASTNQTSMYLCASSLLYGNTEAFFGQGTRLTVV.